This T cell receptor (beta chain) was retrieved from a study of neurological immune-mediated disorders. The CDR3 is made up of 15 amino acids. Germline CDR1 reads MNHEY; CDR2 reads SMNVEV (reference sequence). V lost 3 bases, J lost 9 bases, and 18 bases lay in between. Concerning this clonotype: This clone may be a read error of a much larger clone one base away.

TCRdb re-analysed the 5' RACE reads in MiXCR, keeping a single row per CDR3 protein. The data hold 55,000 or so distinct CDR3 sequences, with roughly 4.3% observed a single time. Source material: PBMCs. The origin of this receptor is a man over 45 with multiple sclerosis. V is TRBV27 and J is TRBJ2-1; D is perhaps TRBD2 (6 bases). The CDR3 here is CASSFETRGKIEQFF. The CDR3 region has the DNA TGTGCCAGCAGTTTTGAGACTAGAGGTAAGATTGAGCAGTTCTTC.